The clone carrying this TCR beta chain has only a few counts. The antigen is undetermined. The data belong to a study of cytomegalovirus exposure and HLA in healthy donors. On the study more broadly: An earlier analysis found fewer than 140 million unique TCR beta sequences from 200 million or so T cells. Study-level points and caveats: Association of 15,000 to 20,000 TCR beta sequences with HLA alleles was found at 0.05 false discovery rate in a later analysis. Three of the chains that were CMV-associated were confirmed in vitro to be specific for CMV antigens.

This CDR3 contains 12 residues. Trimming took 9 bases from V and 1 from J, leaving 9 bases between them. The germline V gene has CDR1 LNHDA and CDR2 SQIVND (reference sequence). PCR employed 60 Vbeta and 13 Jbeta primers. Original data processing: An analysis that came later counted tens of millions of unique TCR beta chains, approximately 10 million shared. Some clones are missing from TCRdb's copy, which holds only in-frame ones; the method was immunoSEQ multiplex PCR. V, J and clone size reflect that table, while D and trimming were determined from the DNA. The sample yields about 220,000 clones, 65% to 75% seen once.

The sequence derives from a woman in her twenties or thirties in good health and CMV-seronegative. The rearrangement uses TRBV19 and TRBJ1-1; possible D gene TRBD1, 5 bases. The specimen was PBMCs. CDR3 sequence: CASTTGNTEAFF. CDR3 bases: TGTGCCAGCACAACAGGGAACACTGAAGCTTTCTTT.